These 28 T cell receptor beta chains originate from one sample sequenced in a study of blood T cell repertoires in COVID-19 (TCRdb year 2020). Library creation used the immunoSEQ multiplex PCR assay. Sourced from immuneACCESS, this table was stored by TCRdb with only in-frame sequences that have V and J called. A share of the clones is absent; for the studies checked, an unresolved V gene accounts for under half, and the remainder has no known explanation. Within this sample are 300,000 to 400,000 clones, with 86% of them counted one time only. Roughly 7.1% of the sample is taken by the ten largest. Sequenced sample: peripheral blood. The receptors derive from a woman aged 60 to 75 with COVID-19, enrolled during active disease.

The CDR3 sequence: CSASRGPKDSPLHF. The CDR3 DNA reads as TGCAGTGCTAGTAGGGGTCCAAAGGATTCACCCCTCCACTTT. V and J are TRBV20-1 and TRBJ1-6, with a tentative D call TRBD1 (5 bases). This CDR3 has 14 residues. Germline CDR1 is DFQATT and CDR2 is SNEGSKA (reference sequence). Trimming cost V 3 bases and J 8 bases, with 14 bases left between them.

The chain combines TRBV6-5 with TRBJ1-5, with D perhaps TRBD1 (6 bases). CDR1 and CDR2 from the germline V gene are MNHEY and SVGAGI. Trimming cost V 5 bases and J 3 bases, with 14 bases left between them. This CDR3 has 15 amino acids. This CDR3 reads CASSHRDDVNQPQHF. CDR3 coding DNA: TGTGCCAGCAGTCACAGGGACGATGTCAATCAGCCCCAGCATTTT.

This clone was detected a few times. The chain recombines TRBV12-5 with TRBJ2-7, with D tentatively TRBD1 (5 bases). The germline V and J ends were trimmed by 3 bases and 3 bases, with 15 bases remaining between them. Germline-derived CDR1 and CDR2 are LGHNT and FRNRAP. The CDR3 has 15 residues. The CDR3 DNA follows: TGTGCTAGTGGTTTAAGGGGCTTCCGAAACTACGAGCAGTACTTC. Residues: CASGLRGFRNYEQYF. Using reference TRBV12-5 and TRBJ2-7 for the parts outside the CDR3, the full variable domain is DARVTQTPRHKVTEMGQEVTMRCQPILGHNTVFWYRQTMMQGLELLAYFRNRAPLDDSGMPKDRFSAEMPDATLATLKIQPSEPRDSAVYFCASGLRGFRNYEQYFGPGTRLTVT.

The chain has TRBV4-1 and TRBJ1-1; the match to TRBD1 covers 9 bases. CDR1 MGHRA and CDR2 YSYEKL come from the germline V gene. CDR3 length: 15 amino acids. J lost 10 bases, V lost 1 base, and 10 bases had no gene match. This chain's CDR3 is CASSQASRRDRAAFF. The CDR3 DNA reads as TGCGCCAGCAGCCAAGCCTCCCGGCGGGACAGGGCAGCTTTCTTT.

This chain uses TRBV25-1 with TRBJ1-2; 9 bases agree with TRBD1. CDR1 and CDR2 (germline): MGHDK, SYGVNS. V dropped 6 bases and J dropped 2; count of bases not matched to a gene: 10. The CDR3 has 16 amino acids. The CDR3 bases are TGTGCCAGCAGGCCGGGACAGGGCACCCGAAACTATGGCTACACCTTC. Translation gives CASRPGQGTRNYGYTF.

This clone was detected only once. The DNA for the CDR3 is TGTGCCAGCAGCCCGGGACAGGGGTATGGCTACACCTTC. This sequence encodes CASSPGQGYGYTF. The chain combines TRBV7-3 with TRBJ1-2, with TRBD1 matching over 10 bases. The ends lost 5 bases at V and 5 bases at J; junction bases unmatched: 2. The CDR3 extends over 13 amino acids. CDR1 SGHTA and CDR2 FQGTGA come from the germline V gene.

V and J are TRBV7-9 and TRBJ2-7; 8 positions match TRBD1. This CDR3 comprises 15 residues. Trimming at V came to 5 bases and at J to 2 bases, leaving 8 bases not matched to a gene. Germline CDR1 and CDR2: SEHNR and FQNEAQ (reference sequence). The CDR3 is CASSPRTGLAYEQYF. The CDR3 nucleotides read TGTGCCAGCAGCCCCCGGACAGGGCTGGCCTACGAGCAGTACTTC.

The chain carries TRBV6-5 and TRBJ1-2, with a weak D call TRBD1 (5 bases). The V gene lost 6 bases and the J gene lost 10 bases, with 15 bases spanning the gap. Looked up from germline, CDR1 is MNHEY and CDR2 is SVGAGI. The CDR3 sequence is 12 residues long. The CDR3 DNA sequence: TGTGCCAGCAGCACAGGACAACTTAACTACACCTTC. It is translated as CASSTGQLNYTF.

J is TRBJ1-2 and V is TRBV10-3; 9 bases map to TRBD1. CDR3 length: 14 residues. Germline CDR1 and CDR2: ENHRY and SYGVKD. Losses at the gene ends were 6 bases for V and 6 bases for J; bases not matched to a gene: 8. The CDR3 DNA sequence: TGTGCCATCAGAGAACAGGGGGCGTTTCATGGCTACACCTTC. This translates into CAIREQGAFHGYTF.

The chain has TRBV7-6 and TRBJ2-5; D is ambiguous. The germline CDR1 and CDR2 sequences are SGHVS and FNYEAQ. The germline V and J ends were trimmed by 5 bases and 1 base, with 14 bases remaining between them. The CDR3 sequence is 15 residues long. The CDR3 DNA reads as TGTGCCAGCAGCCCAATCCAGGCCGCCCAAGAGACCCAGTACTTC. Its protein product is CASSPIQAAQETQYF.

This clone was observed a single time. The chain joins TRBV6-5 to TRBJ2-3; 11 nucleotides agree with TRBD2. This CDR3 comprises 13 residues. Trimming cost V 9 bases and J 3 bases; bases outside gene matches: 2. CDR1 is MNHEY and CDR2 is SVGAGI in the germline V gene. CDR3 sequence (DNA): TGTGCCAGTGGGACTAGCGGAACAGATACGCAGTATTTT. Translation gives CASGTSGTDTQYF.

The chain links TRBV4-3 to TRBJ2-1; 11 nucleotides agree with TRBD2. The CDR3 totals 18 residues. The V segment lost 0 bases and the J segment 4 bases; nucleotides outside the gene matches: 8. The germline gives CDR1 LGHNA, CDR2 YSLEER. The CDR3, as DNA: TGCGCCAGCAGCCAAGAGCCTAGCGGGGGGACGACTTACAATGAGCAGTTCTTC. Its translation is CASSQEPSGGTTYNEQFF.

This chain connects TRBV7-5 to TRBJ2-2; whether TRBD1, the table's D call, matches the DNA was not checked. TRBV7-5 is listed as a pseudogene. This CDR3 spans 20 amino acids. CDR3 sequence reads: CARSLAGRDREPLNTGELFF. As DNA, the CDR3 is TGTGCCAGAAGCTTAGCGGGCCGGGACAGAGAGCCCCTGAACACCGGGGAGCTGTTTTTT.

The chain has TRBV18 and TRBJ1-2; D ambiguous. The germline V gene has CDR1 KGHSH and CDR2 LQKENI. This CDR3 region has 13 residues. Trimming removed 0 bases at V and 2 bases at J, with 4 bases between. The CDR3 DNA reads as TGTGCCAGCTCACCACCGGGCAACTATGGCTACACCTTC. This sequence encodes CASSPPGNYGYTF.

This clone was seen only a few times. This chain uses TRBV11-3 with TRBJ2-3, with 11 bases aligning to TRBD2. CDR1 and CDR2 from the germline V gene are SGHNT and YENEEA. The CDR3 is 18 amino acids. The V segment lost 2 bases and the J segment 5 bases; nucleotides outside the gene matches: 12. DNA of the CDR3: TGTGCCAGCAGCTTATCCTTCAGAGCTAGCGGGGGGAGAGATACGCAGTATTTT. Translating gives CASSLSFRASGGRDTQYF. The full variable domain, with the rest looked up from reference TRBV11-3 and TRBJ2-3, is EAGVVQSPRYKIIEKKQPVAFWCNPISGHNTLYWYLQNLGQGPELLIRYENEEAVDDSQLPKDRFSAERLKGVDSTLKIQPAELGDSAVYLCASSLSFRASGGRDTQYFGPGTRLTVL.

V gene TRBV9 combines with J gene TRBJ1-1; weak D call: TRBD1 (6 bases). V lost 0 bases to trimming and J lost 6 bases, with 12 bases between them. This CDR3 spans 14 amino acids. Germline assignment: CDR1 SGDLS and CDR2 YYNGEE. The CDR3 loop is CASSVGSGEPEAFF. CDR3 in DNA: TGTGCCAGCAGCGTAGGGTCAGGGGAGCCTGAAGCTTTCTTT.

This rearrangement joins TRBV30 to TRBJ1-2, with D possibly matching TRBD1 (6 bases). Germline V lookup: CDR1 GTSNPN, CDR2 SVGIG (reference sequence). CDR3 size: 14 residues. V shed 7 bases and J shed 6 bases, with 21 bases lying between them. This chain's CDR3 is CASGRRGGGDGYTF. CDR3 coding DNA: TGTGCCTCAGGACGACGGGGGGGCGGTGATGGCTACACCTTC.

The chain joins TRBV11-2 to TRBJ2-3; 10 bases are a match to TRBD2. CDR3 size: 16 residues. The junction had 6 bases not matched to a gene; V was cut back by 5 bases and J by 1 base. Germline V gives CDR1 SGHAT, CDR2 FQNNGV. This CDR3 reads CASSRWGTSGTDTQYF. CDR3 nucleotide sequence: TGTGCCAGCAGCCGATGGGGGACTAGCGGCACAGATACGCAGTATTTT.

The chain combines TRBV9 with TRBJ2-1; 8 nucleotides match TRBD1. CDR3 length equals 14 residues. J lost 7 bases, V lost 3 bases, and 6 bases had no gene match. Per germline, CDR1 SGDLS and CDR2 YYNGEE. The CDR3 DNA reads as TGTGCCAGCAGCGGCGGACAGGGTCTAAATGAGCAGTTCTTC. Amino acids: CASSGGQGLNEQFF. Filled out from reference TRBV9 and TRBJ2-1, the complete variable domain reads DSGVTQTPKHLITATGQRVTLRCSPRSGDLSVYWYQQSLDQGLQFLIQYYNGEERAKGNILERFSAQQFPDLHSELNLSSLELGDSALYFCASSGGQGLNEQFFGPGTRLTVL.

CDR3 region: CASSGGTGFENTIYF. The CDR3, as DNA: TGTGCCAGCAGTGGAGGGACAGGGTTTGAAAACACCATATATTTT. The chain has TRBV2 and TRBJ1-3; 9 positions agree with TRBD1. V shed 4 bases and J 6 bases; nucleotides not matched to a gene: 7. CDR3 size: 15 residues. The germline V gene encodes CDR1 SNHLY and CDR2 FYNNEI. Filled out from reference TRBV2 and TRBJ1-3, the complete variable domain reads EPEVTQTPSHQVTQMGQEVILRCVPISNHLYFYWYRQILGQKVEFLVSFYNNEISEKSEIFDDQFSVERPDGSNFTLKIRSTKLEDSAMYFCASSGGTGFENTIYFGEGSWLTVV.

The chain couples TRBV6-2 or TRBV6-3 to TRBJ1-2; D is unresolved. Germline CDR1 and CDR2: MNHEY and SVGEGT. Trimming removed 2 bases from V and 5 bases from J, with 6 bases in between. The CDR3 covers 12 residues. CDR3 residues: CASSYVGYGYTF. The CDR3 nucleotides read TGTGCCAGCAGTTACGTCGGTTATGGCTACACCTTC.

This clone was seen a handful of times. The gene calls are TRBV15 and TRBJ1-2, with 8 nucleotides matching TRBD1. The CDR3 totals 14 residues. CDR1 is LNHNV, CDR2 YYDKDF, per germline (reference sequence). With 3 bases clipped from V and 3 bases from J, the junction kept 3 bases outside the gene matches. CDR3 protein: CATSRDREYYGYTF. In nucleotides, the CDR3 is TGTGCCACCAGCAGGGACAGGGAGTACTATGGCTACACCTTC. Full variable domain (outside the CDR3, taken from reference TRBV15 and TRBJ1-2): DAMVIQNPRYQVTQFGKPVTLSCSQTLNHNVMYWYQQKSSQAPKLLFHYYDKDFNNEADTPDNFQSRRPNTSFCFLDIRSPGLGDTAMYLCATSRDREYYGYTFGSGTRLTVV.

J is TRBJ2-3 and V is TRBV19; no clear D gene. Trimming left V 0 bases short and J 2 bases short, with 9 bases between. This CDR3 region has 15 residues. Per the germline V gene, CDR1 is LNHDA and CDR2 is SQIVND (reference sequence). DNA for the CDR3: TGTGCCAGTAGTATAGATCCATACAACACAGATACGCAGTATTTT. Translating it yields CASSIDPYNTDTQYF.

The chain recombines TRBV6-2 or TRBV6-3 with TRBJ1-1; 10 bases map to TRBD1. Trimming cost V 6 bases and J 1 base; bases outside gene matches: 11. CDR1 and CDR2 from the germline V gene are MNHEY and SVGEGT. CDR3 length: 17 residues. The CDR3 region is CASSVVRTGGSNTEAFF. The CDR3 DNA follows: TGTGCCAGCAGCGTAGTACGGACAGGGGGGTCGAACACTGAAGCTTTCTTT.

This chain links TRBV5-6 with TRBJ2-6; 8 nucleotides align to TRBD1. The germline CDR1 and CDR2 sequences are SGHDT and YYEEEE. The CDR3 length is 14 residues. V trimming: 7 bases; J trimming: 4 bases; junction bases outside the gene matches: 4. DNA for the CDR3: TGTGCCAGCGCCCAGGGGGCCGGGGCCAACGTCCTGACTTTC. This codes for CASAQGAGANVLTF.

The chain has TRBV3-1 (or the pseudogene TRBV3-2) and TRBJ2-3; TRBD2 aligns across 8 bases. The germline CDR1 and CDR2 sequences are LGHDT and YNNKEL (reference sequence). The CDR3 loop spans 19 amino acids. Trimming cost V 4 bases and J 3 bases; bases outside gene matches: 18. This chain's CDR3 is CASSRTHGTEGGGTDTQYF. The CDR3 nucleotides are TGTGCCAGCAGCCGAACTCATGGGACCGAGGGCGGGGGGACAGATACGCAGTATTTT.

The CDR3 sequence is CAWSFQGGETQYF. The CDR3 nucleotides read TGTGCCTGGAGTTTTCAGGGAGGGGAGACCCAGTACTTC. The chain combines TRBV30 with TRBJ2-5, with TRBD2 matching over 7 bases. This CDR3 is built from 13 residues. Germline assignment: CDR1 GTSNPN and CDR2 SVGIG (reference sequence). The J segment lost 5 bases and the V segment lost 2 bases, leaving 5 bases of the junction unmatched. The variable domain in full, with the rest retrieved from reference TRBV30 and TRBJ2-5, is SQTIHQWPATLVQPVGSPLSLECTVEGTSNPNLYWYRQAAGRGLQLLFYSVGIGQISSEVPQNLSASRPQDRQFILSSKKLLLSDSGFYLCAWSFQGGETQYFGPGTRLLVL.

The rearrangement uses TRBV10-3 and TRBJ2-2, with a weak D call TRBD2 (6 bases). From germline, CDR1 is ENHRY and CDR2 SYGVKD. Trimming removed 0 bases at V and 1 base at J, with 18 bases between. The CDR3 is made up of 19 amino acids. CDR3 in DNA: TGTGCCATCAGTGAGTCGACTCTTTGGGGGGAGGAGAACACCGGGGAGCTGTTTTTT. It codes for CAISESTLWGEENTGELFF.